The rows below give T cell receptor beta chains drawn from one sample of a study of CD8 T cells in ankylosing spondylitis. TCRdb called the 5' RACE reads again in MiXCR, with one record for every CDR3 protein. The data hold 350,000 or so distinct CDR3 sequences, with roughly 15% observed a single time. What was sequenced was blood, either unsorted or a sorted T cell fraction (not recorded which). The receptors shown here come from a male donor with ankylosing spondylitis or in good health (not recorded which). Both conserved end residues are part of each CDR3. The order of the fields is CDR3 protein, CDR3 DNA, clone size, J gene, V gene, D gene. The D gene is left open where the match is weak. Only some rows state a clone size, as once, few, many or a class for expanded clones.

CDR3aa: CAISESRDNEQFF
CDR3nt: TGTGCCATCAGTGAAAGTAGAGACAATGAGCAGTTCTTC
abundance: many
j_gene: TRBJ2-1
v_gene: TRBV10-3
d_gene: -

CDR3aa: CTSSQETGGGAGELFF
CDR3nt: TGCACCAGCAGCCAAGAGACAGGGGGCGGGGCCGGGGAGCTGTTTTTT
abundance: -
j_gene: TRBJ2-2
v_gene: TRBV1
d_gene: -

CDR3aa: CASTRGSSGSSYNEQFF
CDR3nt: TGTGCCAGCACTCGGGGGTCCTCGGGGAGTTCCTACAATGAGCAGTTCTTC
abundance: -
j_gene: TRBJ2-1
v_gene: TRBV6-2/TRBV6-3
d_gene: -

CDR3aa: CSAQGGTGIDGYTF
CDR3nt: TGCAGTGCCCAAGGTGGGACAGGGATTGATGGCTACACCTTC
abundance: -
j_gene: TRBJ1-2
v_gene: TRBV20-1
d_gene: TRBD1

CDR3aa: CASSLDRGRGETQYF
CDR3nt: TGCGCCAGCAGCTTGGACAGGGGGCGCGGGGAGACCCAGTACTTC
abundance: many
j_gene: TRBJ2-5
v_gene: TRBV5-1
d_gene: TRBD1

CDR3aa: CSVDLGGDQPQHF
CDR3nt: TGCAGCGTTGACCTGGGGGGGGATCAGCCCCAGCATTTT
abundance: many
j_gene: TRBJ1-5
v_gene: TRBV29-1
d_gene: -

CDR3aa: CSSWGGARTDTQYF
CDR3nt: TGCAGCTCCTGGGGGGGGGCCCGCACAGATACGCAGTATTTT
abundance: few
j_gene: TRBJ2-3
v_gene: TRBV29-1
d_gene: -

CDR3aa: CASSQDLGVTGNTIYF
CDR3nt: TGTGCCAGCAGCCAAGATTTAGGGGTGACAGGAAACACCATATATTTT
abundance: many
j_gene: TRBJ1-3
v_gene: TRBV4-2
d_gene: -

CDR3aa: CASTLPGTGPGDTQYF
CDR3nt: TGTGCCAGCACTCTCCCAGGGACAGGGCCCGGGGATACGCAGTATTTT
abundance: -
j_gene: TRBJ2-3
v_gene: TRBV5-5
d_gene: TRBD1

CDR3aa: CASSLQRGYADTQYF
CDR3nt: TGTGCCAGCAGTTTACAGCGGGGGTATGCAGATACGCAGTATTTT
abundance: few
j_gene: TRBJ2-3
v_gene: TRBV12-3/TRBV12-4
d_gene: TRBD2

CDR3aa: CASSLGGVSGELFF
CDR3nt: TGTGCCAGCAGCTTAGGAGGTGTATCCGGGGAGCTGTTTTTT
abundance: few
j_gene: TRBJ2-2
v_gene: TRBV7-2
d_gene: -

CDR3aa: CASSDRLAEDTQYF
CDR3nt: TGTGCCAGCAGTGATCGGCTAGCGGAGGATACGCAGTATTTT
abundance: -
j_gene: TRBJ2-3
v_gene: TRBV6-1
d_gene: TRBD2

CDR3aa: CASFRGEQYF
CDR3nt: TGTGCCAGCTTTAGAGGGGAGCAGTACTTC
abundance: -
j_gene: TRBJ2-7
v_gene: TRBV2
d_gene: -

CDR3aa: CASSLDLGQAYEQYF
CDR3nt: TGTGCCAGCAGCTTAGATCTTGGGCAGGCCTACGAGCAGTACTTC
abundance: -
j_gene: TRBJ2-7
v_gene: TRBV11-2
d_gene: -

CDR3aa: CASSEGGVNTEAFF
CDR3nt: TGTGCCAGCAGTGAAGGGGGGGTTAACACTGAAGCTTTCTTT
abundance: few
j_gene: TRBJ1-1
v_gene: TRBV2
d_gene: -

CDR3aa: CASSRRGTGGEETQYF
CDR3nt: TGCGCCAGCAGCCGACGGGGGACAGGGGGTGAGGAGACCCAGTACTTC
abundance: -
j_gene: TRBJ2-5
v_gene: TRBV4-1
d_gene: TRBD1

CDR3aa: CASSSPRLNTEAFF
CDR3nt: TGTGCCAGCAGCTCTCCTCGACTGAACACTGAAGCTTTCTTT
abundance: -
j_gene: TRBJ1-1
v_gene: TRBV4-2
d_gene: -

CDR3aa: CASSLEVAANYGYTF
CDR3nt: TGTGCCAGCAGCTTAGAAGTTGCTGCTAACTATGGCTACACCTTC
abundance: -
j_gene: TRBJ1-2
v_gene: TRBV7-9
d_gene: -

CDR3aa: CAWSVRQGVAFF
CDR3nt: TGTGCCTGGAGTGTACGGCAGGGAGTAGCTTTCTTT
abundance: few
j_gene: TRBJ1-1
v_gene: TRBV30
d_gene: -

CDR3aa: CASSPLVGVVTEAFF
CDR3nt: TGTGCCAGCAGTCCCCTAGTCGGGGTAGTAACTGAAGCTTTCTTT
abundance: -
j_gene: TRBJ1-1
v_gene: TRBV12-3/TRBV12-4
d_gene: -

CDR3aa: CASSRIDRGGYEQYF
CDR3nt: TGTGCCAGCAGCCGTATCGACAGGGGAGGATACGAGCAGTACTTC
abundance: -
j_gene: TRBJ2-7
v_gene: TRBV5-6
d_gene: TRBD1